Listed below are T cell receptor beta chains from one sample, sequenced in a study of blood T cell repertoires in COVID-19. The table came from immunoSEQ multiplex PCR; TCRdb's copy has only in-frame clones and leaves some out. Altogether some 150,000 clones are present, around four fifths being singletons, with the ten largest covering about 3%. The sequencing sample was made of peripheral blood. The receptors were sampled from a woman in her 40s with active or convalescent COVID-19. Both conserved end residues are part of each CDR3. D genes are given only for firm matches. For some rows the clone size is stated as once, few or many, or as a class when expanded; others skip it.

j_call,clone_size,v_call,d_call,cdr3_nt,cdr3_aa
TRBJ1-5,-,TRBV19,-,TGTGCCAGTACCCCCCTCCCCAGGGGTAATCAGCCCCAGCATTTT,CASTPLPRGNQPQHF
TRBJ2-1,-,TRBV6-1,-,TGTGCCAGCAGTGAACCAGTCAGGGGTGTTACCGGGACCCGTTATGGCAATGAGCAGTTCTTC,CASSEPVRGVTGTRYGNEQFF
TRBJ1-4,-,TRBV19,-,TGTGCCAGTAGCTTGAGGCAGGGGAATGAAAAACTGTTTTTT,CASSLRQGNEKLFF
TRBJ2-1,-,TRBV6-5,-,TGTGCCAGCAGTTACCCAGACGAGGGAGGAGGAGAGCAGTTCTTC,CASSYPDEGGGEQFF
TRBJ1-3,-,TRBV30,-,TGTGCCTGGAGTGTAAACAGCCCTGGAAACACCATATATTTT,CAWSVNSPGNTIYF
TRBJ1-6,-,TRBV3-1/TRBV3-2,TRBD1,TGTGCCAGCACCTCAAGGAGACAGGGGGCACGGTCACCCCTCCACTTT,CASTSRRQGARSPLHF
TRBJ1-2,-,TRBV29-1,-,TGCAGCGTTGTAAACGGGGGAGGCTATGGCTACACCTTC,CSVVNGGGYGYTF
TRBJ2-7,-,TRBV6-5,TRBD1,TGTGCCAGCACGGACAGGATGCCCTACGAGCAGTACTTC,CASTDRMPYEQYF
TRBJ1-2,few,TRBV7-2,TRBD1,TGTGCCAGCAGGCGGGACAGGAGGAACTATGGCTACACCTTC,CASRRDRRNYGYTF
TRBJ1-1,-,TRBV5-1,TRBD1,TGCGCCAGCAGCCGGACAGGGACGAACACTGAAGCTTTCTTT,CASSRTGTNTEAFF
TRBJ2-7,-,TRBV10-2,TRBD1,TGCGCCAGCAGAGAACCGGGACAGGGCTTTTACGAGCAGTACTTC,CASREPGQGFYEQYF
TRBJ1-5,-,TRBV2,-,TGTGCCAGCAGTCTCACGGCGCGAGGGGGTCATCAGCCCCAGCATTTT,CASSLTARGGHQPQHF
TRBJ2-7,-,TRBV5-6,-,TGTGCCAGCAGCTTGGGACAGTCCCACTACGAGCAGTACTTC,CASSLGQSHYEQYF
TRBJ1-5,-,TRBV5-4,-,TGTGCCAGCAGCTTGGACTTAAATTCCAATCAGCCCCAGCATTTT,CASSLDLNSNQPQHF
TRBJ1-1,-,TRBV10-3,TRBD1,TGTGCCATCAGTGAGTCGAAGGGCAGGGGGCTTGGGAACACTGAAGCTTTCTTT,CAISESKGRGLGNTEAFF
TRBJ1-6,-,TRBV19,-,TGTGCCAGTAGTTATCGTGCGGCGGGACGGACTAATTCACCCCTCCACTTT,CASSYRAAGRTNSPLHF
TRBJ1-2,-,TRBV7-9,TRBD1,TGTGCCAGCAGCTTAGATTGGACAGGGGGCGCGTTTTACTATGGCTACACCTTC,CASSLDWTGGAFYYGYTF
TRBJ2-1,-,TRBV10-2,TRBD2,TGCGCCAGCAGTCGACGGACTAGTTTGTTTGGTTTTGGGCAGTTCTTC,CASSRRTSLFGFGQFF
TRBJ2-7,-,TRBV4-1,-,TGCGCCAGCAGCCAAGCGGACGGGACTCCCTACGAGCAGTACTTC,CASSQADGTPYEQYF
TRBJ1-4,-,TRBV18,-,TGTGCCAGCTCACCATTACCGCAAGCACCTAGTTCAACTAATGAAAAACTGTTTTTT,CASSPLPQAPSSTNEKLFF